Listed here are 30 T cell receptor beta chains from one sample, sequenced in a study of identical twins. MiXCR, applied by TCRdb to the 5' RACE reads, yields one record per CDR3 protein. This table has 1.5 million or so distinct CDR3 sequences, 25% to 35% appearing once. The sample comprised cord blood. These receptors all come from a newborn girl in good health.

The chain joins TRBV9 to TRBJ1-3; tentative D call: TRBD1 (6 bases). Between the trimmed V and J ends, which lost 3 bases and 0 bases, there was a span of 13 bases. The CDR3 runs 16 residues. CDR1 SGDLS and CDR2 YYNGEE come from the germline V gene. CDR3 sequence reads: CASSGLTGPSGNTIYF. The CDR3 DNA sequence: TGTGCCAGCAGCGGTTTGACAGGCCCCTCTGGAAACACCATATATTTT. The full variable domain, rest sourced from reference TRBV9 and TRBJ1-3, is DSGVTQTPKHLITATGQRVTLRCSPRSGDLSVYWYQQSLDQGLQFLIQYYNGEERAKGNILERFSAQQFPDLHSELNLSSLELGDSALYFCASSGLTGPSGNTIYFGEGSWLTVV.

The gene calls are TRBV30 and TRBJ1-2; D may be TRBD1 (6 bases). The CDR3 consists of 15 residues. The germline gives CDR1 GTSNPN, CDR2 SVGIG (reference sequence). The V gene lost 8 bases and the J gene lost 0 bases, with 19 bases spanning the gap. The CDR3 bases are TGTGCCCGGTGGGCAGGGGCCCTTCCTAACTATGGCTACACCTTC. It encodes CARWAGALPNYGYTF.

The rearrangement joins TRBV20-1 to TRBJ2-7; TRBD1 agrees at 11 bases. Trimming cost V 5 bases and J 5 bases; bases outside gene matches: 8. From germline, CDR1 is DFQATT and CDR2 SNEGSKA (reference sequence). This CDR3 is built from 14 residues. DNA of the CDR3: TGCAGTGCTCTTAACGGACAGGGGGCCGACGAGCAGTACTTC. Amino acid sequence: CSALNGQGADEQYF.

This clonotype was seen a handful of times. J is TRBJ2-1 and V is TRBV3-1; the D is unclear. This CDR3 is built from 16 residues. The germline V gene encodes CDR1 LGHDT and CDR2 YNNKEL (reference sequence). Trimming took 4 bases from V and 2 from J, leaving 15 bases between them. The CDR3 reads CASSPARFFTYNEQFF. The CDR3 DNA is TGTGCCAGCAGCCCGGCCCGGTTCTTTACCTACAATGAGCAGTTCTTC.

As to this clonotype: A much larger clone lies one base from this, so it may be a read error. The V gene is TRBV29-1, the J gene TRBJ2-7; D gene ambiguous. This CDR3 comprises 11 residues. Germline CDR1 is SQVTM and CDR2 is ANQGSEA. V lost 7 bases and J lost 5, with 12 bases in between. CDR3 protein: CSAVGSDEQYF. The CDR3 region has the DNA TGCAGCGCTGTCGGCAGTGACGAGCAGTACTTC.

This clonotype showed up just a few times. The chain uses TRBV5-1 and TRBJ1-4; 9 positions match TRBD1. The CDR3 has 16 amino acids. The V and J ends lost 4 bases and 8 bases, in that order; junction bases with no gene match: 12. Germline loops: CDR1 SGHRS, CDR2 YFSETQ. The CDR3 bases are TGCGCCAGCAGCAAAGATTTACAGGGGGCACGGGAAAAACTGTTTTTT. It yields the protein CASSKDLQGAREKLFF.

The rearrangement links TRBV5-5 to TRBJ2-7, with D perhaps matching TRBD1 (6 bases). Between the trimmed V and J ends, which lost 2 bases and 3 bases, there was a span of 9 bases. Germline CDR1 and CDR2: SGHKS and YYEKEE (reference sequence). This CDR3 has 13 residues. In DNA form, the CDR3 reads TGTGCCAGCAGCTTCCCGACAGGCTACGAGCAGTACTTC. Translation gives CASSFPTGYEQYF.

There are many counts of this clonotype. The rearrangement uses TRBV7-2 and TRBJ2-3, with no clear D. CDR1 is SGHTA and CDR2 is FQGNSA in the germline V gene. Between the trimmed V and J ends, which lost 5 bases and 8 bases, there was a span of 17 bases. The CDR3 length is 14 residues. As DNA, the CDR3 is TGTGCCAGCAGCGTAGGTTTAGGGTCAGGTACGCAGTATTTT. Protein: CASSVGLGSGTQYF.

CDR3 sequence: CSAREDILFRNQPQHF. The CDR3, as DNA: TGCAGTGCTAGGGAGGACATACTCTTTCGCAATCAGCCCCAGCATTTT. The V call is TRBV20-1, the J call TRBJ1-5, with D maybe TRBD1 (5 bases). The CDR3 loop spans 16 amino acids. The germline gives CDR1 DFQATT, CDR2 SNEGSKA (reference sequence). Trimming removed 3 bases from V and 2 bases from J, with 17 bases in between.

On this clonotype: Possible read error: a much larger clone is one base away. This chain links TRBV13 with TRBJ1-2; D might be TRBD1 (6 bases). The CDR3 runs to 15 residues. Germline V gene sequence: CDR1 PRHDT, CDR2 FYEKMQ (reference sequence). Trimming pared 4 bases from V and 6 bases from J, leaving 18 bases between. The CDR3 sequence is CASSSVPTGKHGYTF. CDR3 DNA sequence: TGTGCCAGCAGCTCCGTTCCAACAGGGAAGCATGGCTACACCTTC. The whole variable domain, remainder taken from reference TRBV13 and TRBJ1-2, is AAGVIQSPRHLIKEKRETATLKCYPIPRHDTVYWYQQGPGQDPQFLISFYEKMQSDKGSIPDRFSAQQFSDYHSELNMSSLELGDSALYFCASSSVPTGKHGYTFGSGTRLTVV.

In regard to this clonotype: The junction differs from germline at one of its ends, possibly a read error. The rearrangement uses TRBV18 and TRBJ2-3; D is unclear. CDR1 is KGHSH, CDR2 LQKENI, per germline. The CDR3 loop spans 16 amino acids. As DNA, the CDR3 is TGTGCCAGCTCCCCACTATATGACGGTTACACAGATACGCAGTATTTT. Translated: CASSPLYDGYTDTQYF.

The chain joins TRBV12-3 or TRBV12-4 to TRBJ2-4, with 7 bases aligning to TRBD1. The tail of the sequence fits TRBJ2-7 better, so the J call may be wrong. This CDR3 has 15 residues. The CDR3 region has the DNA TGTGCCAGCAGCCCCCTAGGACAGGCGAACTACGAGCAGTACTTC. Its translation is CASSPLGQANYEQYF.

A single count supports this clonotype. The chain has TRBV30 and TRBJ2-3; D gene unclear. The germline V gene has CDR1 GTSNPN and CDR2 SVGIG (reference sequence). CDR3 length: 12 residues. V lost 3 bases, J lost 4 bases, and 8 bases lay in between. The CDR3 DNA sequence: TGTGCCTGGAGACCCCAGGCAGATACGCAGTATTTT. Translation: CAWRPQADTQYF.

The chain has TRBV6-1 and TRBJ2-1; TRBD1 aligns across 8 bases. The DNA matches TRBJ2-7 better at its end, which makes the J call doubtful. The CDR3 contains 14 residues. Germline CDR1 MNHNS, CDR2 SASEGT. The CDR3 DNA follows: TGTGCCAGCAGTGCTTGGGACAGGTACAATGAGCAGTACTTC. Residues: CASSAWDRYNEQYF.

This clonotype has a handful of counts. The chain couples TRBV10-3 to TRBJ1-6; TRBD1 agrees at 8 bases. Germline lookup yields CDR1 ENHRY and CDR2 SYGVKD. The CDR3 length is 13 residues. V was pared by 10 bases and J by 4 bases, with 3 bases of the junction left unmatched. The CDR3 is CATTGAYNSPLHF. The DNA of the CDR3 is TGTGCCACGACAGGGGCTTATAATTCACCCCTCCACTTT.

The gene calls are TRBV3-1 and TRBJ2-1, with 12 bases fitting TRBD2. CDR3 length equals 19 residues. Germline V gene sequence: CDR1 LGHDT, CDR2 YNNKEL (reference sequence). The V segment lost 4 bases and the J segment 0 bases; nucleotides outside the gene matches: 10. The CDR3 loop is CASSLRLAGASSSYNEQFF. The CDR3 DNA sequence: TGTGCCAGCAGCCTTCGACTAGCGGGGGCCAGCAGCTCCTACAATGAGCAGTTCTTC.

CDR3 sequence (DNA): TGCGCCAGCAGCCCCACGGGACTAGTGGGTAATGAGCAGTTCTTC. Translated, it gives CASSPTGLVGNEQFF. The chain links TRBV5-1 to TRBJ2-1; 8 nucleotides align to TRBD2. CDR3 size: 15 residues. After removal of 4 bases from V and 7 bases from J, the junction contained 10 bases not matched to a gene. The germline V gene has CDR1 SGHRS and CDR2 YFSETQ.

This chain connects TRBV19 to TRBJ1-5, with 8 bases fitting TRBD1. Germline V gene sequence: CDR1 LNHDA, CDR2 SQIVND (reference sequence). V lost 10 bases and J lost 6; bases outside the gene matches: 17. This CDR3 region has 16 residues. The CDR3, as DNA: TGTGCCACCTATCCTCACAGGGGGAACTACGGTCAGCCCCAGCATTTT. Translation gives CATYPHRGNYGQPQHF.

This clonotype was seen ten or more times. This chain links TRBV10-3 with TRBJ2-3, with D perhaps matching TRBD1 or TRBD2 (6 bases each). V was shortened by 10 bases and J by 0 bases, with 14 bases between the two germline ends. The CDR3 length is 14 residues. Germline V gene data show CDR1 as ENHRY and CDR2 as SYGVKD. The CDR3 DNA is TGTGCCACGGAGGGGGACGGAAGCACAGATACGCAGTATTTT. Amino acid sequence: CATEGDGSTDTQYF.

This clonotype has more than one count but fewer than ten. This chain connects TRBV27 to TRBJ2-4; TRBD1 might be the D (6 bases). The CDR3 is made up of 18 amino acids. Germline V gene lookup returns CDR1 MNHEY and CDR2 SMNVEV (reference sequence). V lost 5 bases and J 2 bases, leaving 22 bases between the germline ends. CDR3 amino acids: CASSPRTVGCVTKNIQYF. The DNA for the CDR3 is TGTGCCAGCAGTCCCCGGACAGTGGGCTGTGTAACCAAAAACATTCAGTACTTC.

About this clonotype itself: A much larger clone differs from this one at a single base, so this may be a read error. The chain has TRBV29-1 and TRBJ2-1; unclear D gene. From germline, CDR1 is SQVTM and CDR2 ANQGSEA. CDR3 size: 12 residues. DNA of the CDR3: TGCAGCGTTGTGGAAATCTACAATGAGCGGTTCTTC. This translates into CSVVEIYNERFF.

The V gene is TRBV6-6, the J gene TRBJ1-5; D not certain. V was pared by 9 bases and J by 1 base, with 16 bases between. The germline gives CDR1 MNHNY, CDR2 SVGAGI (reference sequence). The CDR3 extends over 15 amino acids. For the CDR3, the DNA is TGTGCCAGTGACGGGCGGGGAGTCAGCAATCAGCCCCAGCATTTT. This codes for CASDGRGVSNQPQHF.

The V call is TRBV20-1, the J call TRBJ2-3, with 10 bases fitting TRBD2. V lost 0 bases and J lost 2; bases outside the gene matches: 8. Germline assignment: CDR1 DFQATT and CDR2 SNEGSKA (reference sequence). This CDR3 comprises 17 residues. Written as DNA, the CDR3 is TGCAGTGCTAGAGATGGGTGGACTAGCGGACCCACAGATACGCAGTATTTT. This codes for CSARDGWTSGPTDTQYF.

The chain carries TRBV7-9 and TRBJ1-1; D is uncertain. Trimming took off 0 bases at V and 3 bases at J, with 11 bases between the two ends. Germline lookup yields CDR1 SEHNR and CDR2 FQNEAQ (reference sequence). The CDR3 has 15 residues. The CDR3 DNA sequence: TGTGCCAGCAGCTTAGCGCCCGGGGAGGACACTGAAGCTTTCTTT. This gives the protein CASSLAPGEDTEAFF.

In this sample, this clonotype turned up a few times. This chain connects TRBV5-4 to TRBJ2-1; 11 bases agree with TRBD2. The CDR3 is made up of 14 amino acids. The V gene end was trimmed by 3 bases and the J gene end by 7 bases; junction bases not matched to a gene: 3. From germline, CDR1 is SGHNT and CDR2 YYREEE (reference sequence). The CDR3 bases are TGTGCCAGCAGCTCGGGACTAGCGGAGAATGAGCAGTTCTTC. It codes for CASSSGLAENEQFF.

V and J are TRBV12-3 or TRBV12-4 and TRBJ2-5, with TRBD2 as a possible D gene (6 bases). CDR3 size: 16 residues. V was clipped by 3 bases and J by 2 bases, with 16 bases between them. This CDR3 reads CASSFFRSAGQETQYF. The CDR3 DNA reads TGTGCCAGCAGTTTTTTTCGTAGCGCGGGGCAAGAGACCCAGTACTTC.

A few counts support this clonotype. The chain joins TRBV4-1 to TRBJ1-5, with TRBD1 matching over 9 bases. This CDR3 spans 15 amino acids. Germline V CDR1 and CDR2: MGHRA, YSYEKL. The junction had 3 bases not matched to a gene; V was cut back by 1 base and J by 5 bases. DNA for the CDR3: TGCGCCAGCAGCCAAGGCGACAGGGGGGATCAGCCCCAGCATTTT. Translation gives CASSQGDRGDQPQHF.

The chain carries TRBV20-1 and TRBJ2-5, with 7 bases that match TRBD1. Germline-derived CDR1 and CDR2 are DFQATT and SNEGSKA (reference sequence). The CDR3 sequence is 15 residues long. J was trimmed by 11 bases and V by 2 bases; bases with no gene match: 17. The CDR3, as DNA: TGCAGTGCTAGACTAGGGGGCGGTGGGGCTAGAGAGCAGTACTTC. Translation: CSARLGGGGAREQYF.

This clonotype was detected many times. The chain joins TRBV20-1 to TRBJ2-3, with D unclear. The germline V gene encodes CDR1 DFQATT and CDR2 SNEGSKA (reference sequence). Trimming shortened V by 3 bases and J by 2 bases, and 9 bases separated the two germline ends. The length of the CDR3 is 13 residues. CDR3 residues: CSASGRVTDTQYF. The CDR3 DNA reads TGCAGTGCTAGTGGCCGGGTCACAGATACGCAGTATTTT.

V is TRBV4-1 and J is TRBJ2-1, with 7 bases that match TRBD1. Trimming took 5 bases from V and 15 from J; bases not matched to a gene: 7. Per the germline V gene, CDR1 is MGHRA and CDR2 is YSYEKL. The CDR3 is 11 residues long. The CDR3 DNA is TGCGCCAGCAGCTCCGGGACAGCGTGGTTCTTC. This encodes CASSSGTAWFF.